Each of the 17 T cell receptor beta chains below was sequenced from the same sample in a study of T cell responses to AZD1222 COVID-19 vaccine. Only in-frame clones appear in the TCRdb table, and some are missing; sequencing was by immunoSEQ multiplex PCR. The data show some 140,000 clones, roughly 90% seen once. This specimen was peripheral blood, taken on day 0 of AZD1222 vaccination. The receptors were gathered from an adult in good health.

In this sample, this clone turned up once. The rearrangement links TRBV19 to TRBJ1-3; 7 nucleotides line up with TRBD1. CDR1 is LNHDA, CDR2 SQIVND, per germline (reference sequence). V lost 7 bases and J lost 7; bases outside the gene matches: 10. The CDR3 runs to 14 residues. The CDR3 sequence: CASNSDRKGNTIYF. The CDR3 DNA is TGTGCCAGTAATTCGGACAGGAAGGGGAACACCATATATTTT.

The chain is built from TRBV7-9 and TRBJ1-1, with D unclear. Trimming pared 1 base from V and 1 base from J, leaving 7 bases between. Per the germline V gene, CDR1 is SEHNR and CDR2 is FQNEAQ (reference sequence). The CDR3 extends over 14 amino acids. CDR3 sequence (DNA): TGTGCCAGCAGCTTAGATTACTGGAACACTGAAGCTTTCTTT. The encoded protein is CASSLDYWNTEAFF.

This chain connects TRBV20-1 to TRBJ1-1; a possible D gene is TRBD1 (6 bases). Germline CDR1 reads DFQATT; CDR2 reads SNEGSKA (reference sequence). The length of the CDR3 is 10 residues. CDR3 DNA: TGCAGCCCCTTCACAGGGGAAGCTTTCTTT. This encodes CSPFTGEAFF.

This chain joins TRBV30 and TRBJ1-4; tentatively, D is TRBD1 (5 bases). CDR1 GTSNPN and CDR2 SVGIG come from the germline V gene (reference sequence). This CDR3 comprises 13 residues. The V gene lost 2 bases and the J gene lost 6 bases, with 10 bases spanning the gap. The CDR3 loop is CAWSPGRDEKLFF. CDR3 coding DNA: TGTGCCTGGAGTCCGGGGCGAGATGAAAAACTGTTTTTT. The entire variable domain, with the rest obtained from reference TRBV30 and TRBJ1-4, is as follows: SQTIHQWPATLVQPVGSPLSLECTVEGTSNPNLYWYRQAAGRGLQLLFYSVGIGQISSEVPQNLSASRPQDRQFILSSKKLLLSDSGFYLCAWSPGRDEKLFFGSGTQLSVL.

The sample holds one count of this clone. The J gene is TRBJ2-7, the V gene TRBV5-1, with TRBD2 matching over 11 bases. The J segment lost 5 bases and the V segment lost 4 bases, leaving 8 bases of the junction unmatched. This CDR3 comprises 15 residues. CDR1 and CDR2 from the germline V gene are SGHRS and YFSETQ. CDR3 sequence reads: CASSPAGTSGNEQYF. The DNA of the CDR3 is TGCGCCAGCAGCCCGGCCGGGACTAGCGGTAACGAGCAGTACTTC.

The chain's CDR3 is CASSVGRINQPQHF. DNA for the CDR3: TGTGCCAGCAGCGTAGGGCGGATAAATCAGCCCCAGCATTTT. The chain uses TRBV9 and TRBJ1-5; D is uncertain. CDR1 and CDR2 from the germline V gene are SGDLS and YYNGEE. There are 14 residues in the CDR3. Trimming left V 0 bases short and J 4 bases short, with 8 bases between.

This chain uses TRBV2 with TRBJ2-3; 11 bases fit TRBD2. V lost 5 bases to trimming and J lost 4 bases; unmatched junction nucleotides: 5. Germline lookup yields CDR1 SNHLY and CDR2 FYNNEI. This CDR3 contains 15 residues. The CDR3 reads CASSPGLAVADTQYF. In DNA, the CDR3 is TGTGCCAGCAGTCCGGGACTAGCGGTTGCAGATACGCAGTATTTT.

There are a few counts of this clone. The rearrangement uses TRBV29-1 and TRBJ2-7; TRBD2 might be the D (5 bases). The CDR3 has 13 residues. CDR1 and CDR2 (germline): SQVTM, ANQGSEA. CDR3 loop: CSAGGLSSYEQYF. In nucleotides, the CDR3 is TGCAGTGCCGGCGGACTTAGCTCCTACGAGCAGTACTTC.

J is TRBJ2-1 and V is TRBV19; D gene unclear. Germline loops: CDR1 LNHDA, CDR2 SQIVND (reference sequence). V lost 2 bases, J lost 3 bases, and 14 bases lay in between. This CDR3 spans 16 amino acids. The CDR3 region is CASSIRNGAFYNEQFF. The CDR3 nucleotides read TGTGCCAGTAGTATAAGGAACGGAGCATTCTACAATGAGCAGTTCTTC.

This sequence joins TRBV5-1 and TRBJ2-5, with D perhaps matching TRBD2 (6 bases). V was cut by 6 bases and J by 7 bases, with 13 bases left in between. The CDR3 runs to 12 residues. Looked up from germline, CDR1 is SGHRS and CDR2 is YFSETQ. This chain's CDR3 is CASTGVLGTQYF. CDR3 DNA: TGCGCCAGCACGGGGGTCCTGGGGACCCAGTACTTC.

The V and J genes are TRBV13 and TRBJ1-1; 7 positions match TRBD1. Germline lookup yields CDR1 PRHDT and CDR2 FYEKMQ (reference sequence). Trimming removed 5 bases from V and 5 bases from J; junction bases left unmatched: 8. The CDR3 loop spans 14 amino acids. CDR3: CASSATGARTEAFF. CDR3 coding DNA: TGTGCCAGCAGCGCTACAGGGGCGAGAACTGAAGCTTTCTTT.

This sequence joins TRBV7-8 and TRBJ1-2; 9 bases are shared with TRBD1. CDR1 and CDR2 (germline): SGHVS, FQNEAQ. CDR3 length: 14 amino acids. V gave up 5 bases and J gave up 6 bases; unmatched junction bases: 7. DNA for the CDR3: TGTGCCAGCAGCCGGAGCAGGGACAGGGATGGCTACACCTTC. It yields the protein CASSRSRDRDGYTF.

This chain uses TRBV5-1 with TRBJ1-5; perhaps TRBD1 as D (5 bases). V lost 4 bases and J lost 2, with 16 bases in between. Germline assignment: CDR1 SGHRS and CDR2 YFSETQ. The CDR3 has 16 amino acids. Written as DNA, the CDR3 is TGCGCCAGCAGCCCCGACCCGACAGACGGCAATCAGCCCCAGCATTTT. The encoded protein is CASSPDPTDGNQPQHF.

The V and J genes are TRBV9 and TRBJ1-2; D is ambiguous. With 3 bases removed from V and 8 bases from J, the gap between germline ends came to 14 bases. CDR3 length: 13 residues. Germline lookup yields CDR1 SGDLS and CDR2 YYNGEE. CDR3 residues: CASSAVLQSGYTF. Here the CDR3 DNA reads TGTGCCAGCAGCGCCGTCTTACAATCCGGCTACACCTTC.

The chain joins TRBV15 to TRBJ2-7, with 12 positions matching TRBD2. Losses at the gene ends were 5 bases for V and 7 bases for J; bases not matched to a gene: 12. The CDR3 has 16 amino acids. Germline loops: CDR1 LNHNV, CDR2 YYDKDF (reference sequence). The CDR3 loop is CATSPGTSGWLGEQYF. CDR3 coding DNA: TGTGCCACCAGCCCAGGGACTAGCGGGTGGCTGGGGGAGCAGTACTTC.

The rearrangement links TRBV7-2 to TRBJ2-7; 8 nucleotides agree with TRBD1. The ends lost 3 bases at V and 1 base at J; junction bases unmatched: 8. Germline loops: CDR1 SGHTA, CDR2 FQGNSA. The CDR3 has 16 amino acids. DNA of the CDR3: TGTGCCAGCAGCTTTGCGGGGCGACAGGGGTCCTACGAGCAGTACTTC. It translates to CASSFAGRQGSYEQYF.

V and J are TRBV28 and TRBJ2-7; TRBD2 aligns across 7 bases. V was clipped by 8 bases and J by 1 base; unmatched bases: 11. The CDR3 spans 15 residues. Per germline, CDR1 MDHEN and CDR2 SYDVKM. The DNA for the CDR3 is TGTGCCAGCTCTAACCTCGGGGGGAAATCCTACGAGCAGTACTTC. As protein: CASSNLGGKSYEQYF.